This T cell receptor beta chain was captured in a study of cytomegalovirus exposure and HLA in healthy donors. Germline lookup yields CDR1 SGHVS and CDR2 FNYEAQ. The length of the CDR3 is 13 residues. Study findings and constraints: The authors later linked a missense DCLRE1C variant to TCR beta V- and J-gene trimming.

The PCR made use of 60 Vbeta and 13 Jbeta primers. This table comes from immunoSEQ multiplex PCR, and its TCRdb copy is limited to in-frame clones, with some not included. The sample yields about 160,000 clones, 60% to 80% seen once. On this clone itself: Its cognate antigen is unknown. Germline and junction disagree at one end, which may indicate a read error.

What was sequenced was PBMCs. V gene TRBV7-6 combines with J gene TRBJ1-1; TRBD1 might be the D (6 bases). The source is a woman aged 25-40 years in good health and CMV-seronegative. The CDR3: CASSSGGDTEASF. The CDR3 coding sequence is TGTGCCAGCAGCTCCGGGGGGGACACTGAAGCTTCCTTT.